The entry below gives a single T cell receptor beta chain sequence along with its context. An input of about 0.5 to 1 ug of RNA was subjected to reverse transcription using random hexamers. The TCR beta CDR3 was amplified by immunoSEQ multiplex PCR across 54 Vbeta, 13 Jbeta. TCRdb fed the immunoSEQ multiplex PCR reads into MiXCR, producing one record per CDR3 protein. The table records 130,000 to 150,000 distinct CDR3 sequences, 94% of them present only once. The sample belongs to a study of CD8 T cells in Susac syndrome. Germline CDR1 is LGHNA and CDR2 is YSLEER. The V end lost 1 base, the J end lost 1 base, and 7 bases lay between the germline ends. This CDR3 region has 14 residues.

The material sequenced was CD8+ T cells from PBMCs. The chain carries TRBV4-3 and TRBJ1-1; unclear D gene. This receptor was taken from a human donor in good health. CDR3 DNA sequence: TGCGCCAGCAGCCAAGGTCCGGGGAACACTGAAGCTTTCTTT. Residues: CASSQGPGNTEAFF.